The subject of this entry is one T cell receptor (beta chain). The target antigen is unknown. From RNA, the CDR3 regions of TCR beta chains were amplified and sequenced. HTBI primers were used in a first-round RT-PCR, which preceded a second-round multiplex PCR. TCRdb re-derived calls from the multiplex PCR reads in MiXCR, one entry per CDR3 protein. The data contain a few hundred thousand distinct CDR3 sequences, roughly 39% of them singletons. The germline V gene has CDR1 SEHNR and CDR2 FQNEAQ (reference sequence). Germline trimming cut 5 bases from V and 6 bases from J; bases unmatched to any gene: 5. CDR3 size: 15 residues. The data are from a study of Graves' ophthalmopathy and Graves' hyperthyroidism. Study-level findings and limits: Blood shared most expanded thyroid clonotypes above 0.001 frequency. This model predicted ophthalmopathy progression (sensitivity approximately 68%, specificity about 72%).

Sequenced material: peripheral blood or thyroid tissue (not recorded which). The V gene is TRBV7-9, the J gene TRBJ2-2, with 11 bases identical to TRBD2. The source of this sequence is an adult man with Graves' hyperthyroidism. CDR3 in amino acids: CASSVTSGSAGELFF. DNA for the CDR3: TGTGCCAGCAGCGTAACTAGCGGGAGTGCCGGGGAGCTGTTTTTT.